This T cell receptor (beta chain) stems from a study of blood T cell repertoires in COVID-19. Study-level background: The study drew acute and convalescent COVID-19 samples from the United States, Italy and Spain. PBMCs, B-cell-depleted T cells, or T cells were the source of the cDNA or gDNA that made up the material.

Germline V gene sequence: CDR1 MNHEY, CDR2 SVGAGI. Trimming shortened V by 7 bases and J by 3 bases, and 9 bases separated the two germline ends. The CDR3 extends over 12 amino acids. Followed over time, Seattle patients had been enrolled while infection was active. Under the authors' procedure: Amplification of reference gene primers provided the estimated nucleated cell counts. Measured with immunoSEQ multiplex PCR; TCRdb has only the in-frame clones, and not every one. V, J and clone size are taken as reported in that table, and D and trimming were inferred from the DNA itself. The sample carries 350,000 to 500,000 clones, about 90% recorded once.

This receptor was obtained from a man aged 18 to 35 with COVID-19, enrolled during active disease. Sequencing input: peripheral blood. The V gene is TRBV6-5, the J gene TRBJ1-1, with D perhaps TRBD1 (5 bases). The DNA of the CDR3 is TGTGCCAGCAATACAGGCTACACTGAAGCTTTCTTT. This translates into CASNTGYTEAFF.